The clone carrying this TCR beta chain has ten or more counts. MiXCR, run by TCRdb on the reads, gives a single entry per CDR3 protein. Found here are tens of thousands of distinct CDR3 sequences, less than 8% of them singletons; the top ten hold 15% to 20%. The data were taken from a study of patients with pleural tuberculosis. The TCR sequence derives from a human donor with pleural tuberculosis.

The CDR3 DNA reads TGTGCCACCAGCAGAGCTGGACAGGAATCTAACTATGGCTACACCTTC. The encoded protein is CATSRAGQESNYGYTF. This rearrangement joins TRBV15 to TRBJ1-2; 7 bases match TRBD1. The CDR3 contains 16 residues. Germline V gene lookup returns CDR1 LNHNV and CDR2 YYDKDF (reference sequence). V trimming: 1 base; J trimming: 0 bases; junction bases outside the gene matches: 5.